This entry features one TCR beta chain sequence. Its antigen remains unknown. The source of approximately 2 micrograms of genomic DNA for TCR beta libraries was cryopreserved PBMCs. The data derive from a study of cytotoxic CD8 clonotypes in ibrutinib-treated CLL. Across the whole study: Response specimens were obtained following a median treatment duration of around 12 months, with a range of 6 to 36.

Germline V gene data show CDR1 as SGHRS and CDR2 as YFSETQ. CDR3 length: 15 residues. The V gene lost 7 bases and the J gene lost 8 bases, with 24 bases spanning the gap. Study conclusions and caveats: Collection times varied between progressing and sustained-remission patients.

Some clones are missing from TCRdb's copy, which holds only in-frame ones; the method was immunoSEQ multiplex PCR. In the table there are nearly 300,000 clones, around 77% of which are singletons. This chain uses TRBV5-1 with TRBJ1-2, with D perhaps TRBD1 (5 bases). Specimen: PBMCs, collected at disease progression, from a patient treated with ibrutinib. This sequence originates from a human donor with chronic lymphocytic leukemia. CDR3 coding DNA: TGCGCCAGCGGGTCCGCGGAGCTCCGGGGCGGAGGCTACACCTTC. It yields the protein CASGSAELRGGGYTF.